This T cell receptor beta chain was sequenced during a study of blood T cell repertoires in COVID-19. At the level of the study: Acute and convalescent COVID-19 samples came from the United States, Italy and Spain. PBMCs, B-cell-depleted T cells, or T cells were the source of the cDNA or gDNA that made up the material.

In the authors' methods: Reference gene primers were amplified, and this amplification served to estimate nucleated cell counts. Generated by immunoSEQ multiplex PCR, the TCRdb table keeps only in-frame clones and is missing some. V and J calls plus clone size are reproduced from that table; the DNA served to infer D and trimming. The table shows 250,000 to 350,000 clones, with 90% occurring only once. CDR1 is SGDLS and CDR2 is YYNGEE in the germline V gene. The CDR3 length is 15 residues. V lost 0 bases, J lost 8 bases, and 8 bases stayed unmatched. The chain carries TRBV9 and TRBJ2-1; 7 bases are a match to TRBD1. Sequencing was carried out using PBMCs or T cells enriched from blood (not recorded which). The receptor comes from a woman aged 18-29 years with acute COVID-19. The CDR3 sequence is CASSVGDRVGDEQFF. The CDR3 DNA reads TGTGCCAGCAGCGTAGGCGACAGGGTGGGAGATGAGCAGTTCTTC.